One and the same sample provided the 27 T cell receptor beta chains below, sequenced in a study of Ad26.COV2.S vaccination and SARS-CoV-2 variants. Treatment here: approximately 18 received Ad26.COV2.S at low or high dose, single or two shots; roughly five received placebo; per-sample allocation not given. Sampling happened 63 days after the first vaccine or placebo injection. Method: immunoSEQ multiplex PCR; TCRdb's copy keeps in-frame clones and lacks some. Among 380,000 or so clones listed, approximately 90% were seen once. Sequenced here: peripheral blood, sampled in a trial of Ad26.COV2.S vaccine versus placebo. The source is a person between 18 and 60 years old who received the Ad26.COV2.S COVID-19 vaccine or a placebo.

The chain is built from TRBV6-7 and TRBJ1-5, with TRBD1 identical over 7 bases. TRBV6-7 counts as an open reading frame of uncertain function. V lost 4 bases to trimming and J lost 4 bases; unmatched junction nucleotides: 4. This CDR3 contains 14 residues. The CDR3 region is CASSSRDSNQPQHF. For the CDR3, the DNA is TGTGCCAGCAGTTCACGGGACAGTAATCAGCCCCAGCATTTT.

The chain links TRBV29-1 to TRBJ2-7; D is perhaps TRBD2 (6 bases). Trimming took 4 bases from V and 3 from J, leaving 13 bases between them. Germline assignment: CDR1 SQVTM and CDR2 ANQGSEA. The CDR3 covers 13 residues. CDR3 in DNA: TGCAGCGTTGTAGGTGGGGGGATCTACGAGCAGTACTTC. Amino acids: CSVVGGGIYEQYF.

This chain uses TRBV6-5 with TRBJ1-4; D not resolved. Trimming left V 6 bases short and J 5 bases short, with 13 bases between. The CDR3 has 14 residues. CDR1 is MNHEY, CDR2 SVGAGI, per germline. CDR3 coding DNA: TGTGCCAGCAGCGACTCCCGAGGCAATGAAAAACTGTTTTTT. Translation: CASSDSRGNEKLFF.

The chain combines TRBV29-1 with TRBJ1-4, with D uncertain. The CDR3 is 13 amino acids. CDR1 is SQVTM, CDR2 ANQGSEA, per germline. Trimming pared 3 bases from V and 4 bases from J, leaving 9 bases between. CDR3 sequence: CSVEHGVNEKLFF. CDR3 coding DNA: TGCAGCGTTGAGCACGGAGTTAATGAAAAACTGTTTTTT.

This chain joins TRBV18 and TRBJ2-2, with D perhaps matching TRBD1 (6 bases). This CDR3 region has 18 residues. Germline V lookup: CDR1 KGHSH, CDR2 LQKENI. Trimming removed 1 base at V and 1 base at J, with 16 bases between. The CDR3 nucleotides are TGTGCCAGCTCACCACTCGGGTCCGCAGGGGTGAACACCGGGGAGCTGTTTTTT. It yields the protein CASSPLGSAGVNTGELFF.

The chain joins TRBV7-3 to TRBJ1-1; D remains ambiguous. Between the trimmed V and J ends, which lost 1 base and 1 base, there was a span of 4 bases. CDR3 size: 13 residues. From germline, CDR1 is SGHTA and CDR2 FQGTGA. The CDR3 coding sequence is TGTGCCAGCAGCTTAATGCGGAACACTGAAGCTTTCTTT. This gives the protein CASSLMRNTEAFF.

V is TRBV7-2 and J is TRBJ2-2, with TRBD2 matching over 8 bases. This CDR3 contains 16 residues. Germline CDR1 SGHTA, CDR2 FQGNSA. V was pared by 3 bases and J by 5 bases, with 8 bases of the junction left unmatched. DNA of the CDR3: TGTGCCAGCAGCTTCCGGGCGGGGGGCCGAACCGGGGAGCTGTTTTTT. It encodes CASSFRAGGRTGELFF. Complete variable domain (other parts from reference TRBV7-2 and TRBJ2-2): GAGVSQSPSNKVTEKGKDVELRCDPISGHTALYWYRQSLGQGLEFLIYFQGNSAPDKSGLPSDRFSAERTGGSVSTLTIQRTQQEDSAVYLCASSFRAGGRTGELFFGEGSRLTVL.

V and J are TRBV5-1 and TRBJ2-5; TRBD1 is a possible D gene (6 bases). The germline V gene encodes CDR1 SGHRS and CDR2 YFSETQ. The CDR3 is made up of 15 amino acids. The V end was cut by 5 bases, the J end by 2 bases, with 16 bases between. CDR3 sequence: CASRKQGRRQETQYF. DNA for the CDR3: TGCGCCAGCAGAAAACAGGGTCGGAGGCAAGAGACCCAGTACTTC.

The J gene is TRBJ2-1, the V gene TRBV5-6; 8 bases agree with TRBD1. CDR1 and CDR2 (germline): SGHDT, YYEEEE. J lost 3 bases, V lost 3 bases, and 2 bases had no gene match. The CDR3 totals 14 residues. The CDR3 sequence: CASSSRGRYNEQFF. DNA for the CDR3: TGTGCCAGCAGCTCCAGGGGGCGCTACAATGAGCAGTTCTTC.

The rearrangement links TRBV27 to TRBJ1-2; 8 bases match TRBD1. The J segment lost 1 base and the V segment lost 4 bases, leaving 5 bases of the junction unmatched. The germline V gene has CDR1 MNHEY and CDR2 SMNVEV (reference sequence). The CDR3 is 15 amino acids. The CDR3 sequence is CASSSGQGGNYGYTF. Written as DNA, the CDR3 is TGTGCCAGCAGTTCCGGACAGGGAGGTAACTATGGCTACACCTTC.

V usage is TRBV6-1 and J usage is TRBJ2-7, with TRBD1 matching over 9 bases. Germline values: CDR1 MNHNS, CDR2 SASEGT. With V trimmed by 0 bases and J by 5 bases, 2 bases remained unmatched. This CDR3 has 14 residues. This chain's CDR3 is CASSEAWTGDEQYF. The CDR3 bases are TGTGCCAGCAGTGAAGCGTGGACAGGGGACGAGCAGTACTTC.

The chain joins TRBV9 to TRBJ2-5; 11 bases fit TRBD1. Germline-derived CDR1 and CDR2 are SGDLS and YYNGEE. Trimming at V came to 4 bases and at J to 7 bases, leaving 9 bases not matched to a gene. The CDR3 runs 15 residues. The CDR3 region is CASSTGTGGEGTQYF. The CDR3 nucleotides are TGTGCCAGCAGCACAGGGACAGGGGGTGAGGGGACCCAGTACTTC.

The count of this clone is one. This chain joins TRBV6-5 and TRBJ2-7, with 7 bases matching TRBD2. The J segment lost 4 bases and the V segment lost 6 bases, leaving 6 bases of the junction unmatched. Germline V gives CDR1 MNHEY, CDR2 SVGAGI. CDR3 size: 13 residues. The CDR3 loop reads CASRGGIYYEQYF. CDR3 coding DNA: TGTGCCAGCAGGGGAGGGATCTATTACGAGCAGTACTTC.

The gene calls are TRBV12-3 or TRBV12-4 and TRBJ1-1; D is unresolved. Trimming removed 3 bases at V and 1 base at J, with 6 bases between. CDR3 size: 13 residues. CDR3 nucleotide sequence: TGTGCCAGCAGTTTGTTGAGGAACACTGAAGCTTTCTTT. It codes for CASSLLRNTEAFF.

This CDR3 is CASSPQGQGYNEQFF. The CDR3 DNA reads TGTGCCAGCAGCCCTCAGGGACAGGGCTACAATGAGCAGTTCTTC. This rearrangement joins TRBV7-8 to TRBJ2-1; 9 bases align to TRBD1. CDR1 and CDR2 (germline): SGHVS, FQNEAQ. V was pared by 5 bases and J by 3 bases, with 5 bases of the junction left unmatched. The CDR3 has 15 residues.

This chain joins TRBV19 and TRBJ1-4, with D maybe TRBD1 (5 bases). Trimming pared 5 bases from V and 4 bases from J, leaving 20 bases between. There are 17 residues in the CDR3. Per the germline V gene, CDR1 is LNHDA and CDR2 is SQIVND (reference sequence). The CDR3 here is CASSPNPVGGDNEKLFF. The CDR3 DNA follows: TGTGCCAGTAGTCCGAACCCCGTTGGGGGGGATAATGAAAAACTGTTTTTT.

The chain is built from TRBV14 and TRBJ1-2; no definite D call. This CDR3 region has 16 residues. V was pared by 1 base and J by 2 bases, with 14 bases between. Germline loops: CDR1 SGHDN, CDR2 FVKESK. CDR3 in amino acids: CASSQGGMTGNYGYTF. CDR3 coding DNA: TGTGCCAGCAGCCAAGGAGGGATGACGGGAAACTATGGCTACACCTTC.

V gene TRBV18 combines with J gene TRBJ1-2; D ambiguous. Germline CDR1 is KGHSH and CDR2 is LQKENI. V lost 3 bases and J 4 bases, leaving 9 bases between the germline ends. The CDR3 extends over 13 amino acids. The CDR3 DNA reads TGTGCCAGCTCACCCCGAGTCAGCTATGGCTACACCTTC. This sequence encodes CASSPRVSYGYTF.

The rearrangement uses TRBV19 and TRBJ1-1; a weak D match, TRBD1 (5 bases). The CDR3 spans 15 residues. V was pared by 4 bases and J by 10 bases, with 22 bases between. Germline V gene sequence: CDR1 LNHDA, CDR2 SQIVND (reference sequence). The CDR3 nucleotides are TGTGCCAGTAGTAGCCTCGGGCAGGGCCGCACCTTAGCTTTCTTT. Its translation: CASSSLGQGRTLAFF. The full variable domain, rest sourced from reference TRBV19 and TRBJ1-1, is DGGITQSPKYLFRKEGQNVTLSCEQNLNHDAMYWYRQDPGQGLRLIYYSQIVNDFQKGDIAEGYSVSREKKESFPLTVTSAQKNPTAFYLCASSSLGQGRTLAFFGQGTRLTVV.

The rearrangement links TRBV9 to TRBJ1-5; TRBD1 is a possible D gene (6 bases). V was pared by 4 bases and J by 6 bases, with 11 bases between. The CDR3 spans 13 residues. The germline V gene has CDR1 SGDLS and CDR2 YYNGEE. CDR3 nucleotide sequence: TGTGCCAGCAGCTTAGGGGGGGGTCAGCCCCAGCATTTT. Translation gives CASSLGGGQPQHF.

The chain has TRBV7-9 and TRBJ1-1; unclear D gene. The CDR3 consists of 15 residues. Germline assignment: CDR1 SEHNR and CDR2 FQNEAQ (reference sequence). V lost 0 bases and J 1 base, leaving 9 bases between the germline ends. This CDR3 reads CASSLASKENTEAFF. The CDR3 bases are TGTGCCAGCAGCTTAGCGAGCAAGGAGAACACTGAAGCTTTCTTT.

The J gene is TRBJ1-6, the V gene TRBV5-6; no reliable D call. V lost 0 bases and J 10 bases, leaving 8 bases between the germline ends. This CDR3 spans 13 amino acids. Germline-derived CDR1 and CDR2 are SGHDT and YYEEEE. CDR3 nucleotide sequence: TGTGCCAGCAGCTTGGGGGTTAGATCACCCCTCCACTTT. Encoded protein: CASSLGVRSPLHF. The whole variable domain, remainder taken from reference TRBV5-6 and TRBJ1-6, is DAGVTQSPTHLIKTRGQQVTLRCSPKSGHDTVSWYQQALGQGPQFIFQYYEEEERQRGNFPDRFSGHQFPNYSSELNVNALLLGDSALYLCASSLGVRSPLHFGNGTRLTVT.

This chain's CDR3 is CATSRVQSANTGELFF. Written as DNA, the CDR3 is TGTGCCACCAGCAGAGTTCAGAGCGCGAACACCGGGGAGCTGTTTTTT. The J gene is TRBJ2-2, the V gene TRBV15; D gene uncertain. The length of the CDR3 is 16 residues. V lost 1 base and J 0 bases, leaving 9 bases between the germline ends. The V gene's germline CDR1 is LNHNV and CDR2 YYDKDF (reference sequence). Together with reference TRBV15 and TRBJ2-2, the CDR3 gives the full variable domain: DAMVIQNPRYQVTQFGKPVTLSCSQTLNHNVMYWYQQKSSQAPKLLFHYYDKDFNNEADTPDNFQSRRPNTSFCFLDIRSPGLGDTAMYLCATSRVQSANTGELFFGEGSRLTVL.

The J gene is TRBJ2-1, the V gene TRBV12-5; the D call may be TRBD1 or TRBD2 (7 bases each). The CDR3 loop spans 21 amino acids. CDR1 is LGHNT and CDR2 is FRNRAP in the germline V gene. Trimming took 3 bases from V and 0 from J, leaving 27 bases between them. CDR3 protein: CASGFPQVQGGLGVSYNEQFF. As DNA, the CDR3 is TGTGCTAGTGGTTTCCCGCAGGTCCAGGGGGGGTTAGGGGTCTCCTACAATGAGCAGTTCTTC.

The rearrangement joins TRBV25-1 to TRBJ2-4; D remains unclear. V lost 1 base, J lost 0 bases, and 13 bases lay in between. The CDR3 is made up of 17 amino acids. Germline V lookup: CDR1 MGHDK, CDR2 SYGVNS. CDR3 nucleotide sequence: TGTGCCAGCAGTGAATTGGCCCCGGGCCAAGCCAAAAACATTCAGTACTTC. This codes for CASSELAPGQAKNIQYF. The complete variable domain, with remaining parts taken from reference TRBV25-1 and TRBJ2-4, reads EADIYQTPRYLVIGTGKKITLECSQTMGHDKMYWYQQDPGMELHLIHYSYGVNSTEKGDLSSESTVSRIRTEHFPLTLESARPSHTSQYLCASSELAPGQAKNIQYFGAGTRLSVL.

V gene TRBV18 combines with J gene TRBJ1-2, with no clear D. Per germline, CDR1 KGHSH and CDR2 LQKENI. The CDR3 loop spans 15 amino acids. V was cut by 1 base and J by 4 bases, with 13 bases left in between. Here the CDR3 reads CASSPRATSSYGYTF. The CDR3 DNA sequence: TGTGCCAGCTCACCACGCGCCACTTCCTCCTATGGCTACACCTTC.

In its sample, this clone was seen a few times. Written as DNA, the CDR3 is TGCAGTGCTAGTAATTTCGACCCGAATTTGGGTGGCTACACCTTC. Translated: CSASNFDPNLGGYTF. The chain links TRBV20-1 to TRBJ1-2; D remains unclear. The CDR3 covers 15 residues. The V end was cut by 3 bases, the J end by 7 bases, with 21 bases between. Looked up from germline, CDR1 is DFQATT and CDR2 is SNEGSKA (reference sequence).